This T cell receptor (beta chain) was found in a study of control samples from healthy donors and cancer patients. Method: immunoSEQ multiplex PCR; TCRdb's copy keeps in-frame clones and lacks some. The repertoire holds 190,000 or so clones, approximately 92% seen once, with over 1.1% in the top ten. The CDR3 contains 13 residues. Deletions cut 1 base from V and 6 bases from J, with 9 bases between. Germline V gene lookup returns CDR1 SNHLY and CDR2 FYNNEI. The clonotype originates from a man younger than 35 in good health. The rearrangement uses TRBV2 and TRBJ1-2; a possible D gene is TRBD1 (5 bases). Sequenced material: blood. DNA for the CDR3: TGTGCCAGCAGTGAAGGAAGGGGAGATGGCTACACCTTC. It specifies CASSEGRGDGYTF. Combining the CDR3 with reference TRBV2 and TRBJ1-2 gives the whole variable domain EPEVTQTPSHQVTQMGQEVILRCVPISNHLYFYWYRQILGQKVEFLVSFYNNEISEKSEIFDDQFSVERPDGSNFTLKIRSTKLEDSAMYFCASSEGRGDGYTFGSGTRLTVV.